This is a list of T cell receptor beta chains from one sample in a study of control samples from healthy donors and cancer patients. The assay was immunoSEQ multiplex PCR, and TCRdb's table has in-frame clones only and misses some. The sample records more than 85,000 clones, over 75% being singletons. Sequenced input: PBMCs. The receptors stem from a woman aged 60 to 75 with lung cancer. Both conserved end residues are part of each CDR3. Fields, in order: CDR3 DNA, CDR3 protein, D gene, V gene, J gene, clone size. D genes are given only for firm matches. Clone size, where shown, is once, few, many, or a class for clones that have expanded.

CDR3 DNA: TGTGCCAGCAGTACCGGGGCCAGGAATCAGCCCCAGCATTTT
CDR3 protein: CASSTGARNQPQHF
D gene: -
V gene: TRBV2
J gene: TRBJ1-5
clone size: -

CDR3 DNA: TGTGCCAGCATCCCGGACAGGATCTATAACACTGAAGCTTTCTTT
CDR3 protein: CASIPDRIYNTEAFF
D gene: TRBD1
V gene: TRBV6-5
J gene: TRBJ1-1
clone size: -

CDR3 DNA: TGTGCCAGTAGTAAGGGGGAAGGGAACGATCAGCCCCAGCATTTT
CDR3 protein: CASSKGEGNDQPQHF
D gene: -
V gene: TRBV19
J gene: TRBJ1-5
clone size: once

CDR3 DNA: TGTGCCAGCAGCGTAGAGGCCCAACCGTGGGATGAGCAGTTCTTC
CDR3 protein: CASSVEAQPWDEQFF
D gene: -
V gene: TRBV9
J gene: TRBJ2-1
clone size: once

CDR3 DNA: TGTGCCAGCAGCTTAGGCGATGGCACTGAAGCTTTCTTT
CDR3 protein: CASSLGDGTEAFF
D gene: -
V gene: TRBV7-9
J gene: TRBJ1-1
clone size: -

CDR3 DNA: TGTGCCAGCAATTCACAAAGCAGGGACTACGAGCAGTACTTC
CDR3 protein: CASNSQSRDYEQYF
D gene: -
V gene: TRBV6-5
J gene: TRBJ2-7
clone size: -

CDR3 DNA: TGCGCCAGCAGCCAAATGGGGCTAAACACTGAAGCTTTCTTT
CDR3 protein: CASSQMGLNTEAFF
D gene: -
V gene: TRBV4-1
J gene: TRBJ1-1
clone size: -

CDR3 DNA: TGTGCCAGCGAGACTGGGCAGGGCTATGGCTACACCTTC
CDR3 protein: CASETGQGYGYTF
D gene: -
V gene: TRBV6-4
J gene: TRBJ1-2
clone size: -

CDR3 DNA: TGTGCCAGCTCACCTCTCCCCCGGGAGACCCAGTACTTC
CDR3 protein: CASSPLPRETQYF
D gene: -
V gene: TRBV18
J gene: TRBJ2-5
clone size: -

CDR3 DNA: TGCAGCGTTGACTTGAGGAGGGAGGGGACCGGGGAGCTGTTTTTT
CDR3 protein: CSVDLRREGTGELFF
D gene: TRBD2
V gene: TRBV29-1
J gene: TRBJ2-2
clone size: -

CDR3 DNA: TGTGCCAGCACCTCCGGGACAGCCTACGAGCAGTACTTC
CDR3 protein: CASTSGTAYEQYF
D gene: TRBD1
V gene: TRBV6-5
J gene: TRBJ2-7
clone size: once

CDR3 DNA: TGCGCCAGCAGCTTGGTACAGGGCACCGGGGAGCTGTTTTTT
CDR3 protein: CASSLVQGTGELFF
D gene: -
V gene: TRBV5-1
J gene: TRBJ2-2
clone size: -

CDR3 DNA: TGTGCCAGCAGCTTTTGGGGAAACACTGAAGCTTTCTTT
CDR3 protein: CASSFWGNTEAFF
D gene: -
V gene: TRBV7-9
J gene: TRBJ1-1
clone size: -

CDR3 DNA: TGTGCCAGCAGCTTACTGGCGGCTTTGGGAGGAAACACCATATATTTT
CDR3 protein: CASSLLAALGGNTIYF
D gene: -
V gene: TRBV7-9
J gene: TRBJ1-3
clone size: -

CDR3 DNA: TGTGCCAGCAGTTACGGTGCCAGGGAGATCACTGAAGCTTTCTTT
CDR3 protein: CASSYGAREITEAFF
D gene: -
V gene: TRBV6-2/TRBV6-3
J gene: TRBJ1-1
clone size: -

CDR3 DNA: TGTGCCAGCAGCCCTCTTAGGGACACCCTGTTCTCCGCCGAGCAGTACTTC
CDR3 protein: CASSPLRDTLFSAEQYF
D gene: -
V gene: TRBV7-9
J gene: TRBJ2-7
clone size: few

CDR3 DNA: TGTGCCAGCAACGACCTTGGCAGCTGGGAAAGTGAGCAGTACTTC
CDR3 protein: CASNDLGSWESEQYF
D gene: -
V gene: TRBV6-5
J gene: TRBJ2-7
clone size: -

CDR3 DNA: TGCGCCAGCAGGCTGGCTCTGGATGGCAATCAGCCCCAGCATTTT
CDR3 protein: CASRLALDGNQPQHF
D gene: -
V gene: TRBV4-1
J gene: TRBJ1-5
clone size: -

CDR3 DNA: TGTGCCAGCAGCTTATTTCTGAACACTGAAGCTTTCTTT
CDR3 protein: CASSLFLNTEAFF
D gene: -
V gene: TRBV7-9
J gene: TRBJ1-1
clone size: -

CDR3 DNA: TGTGCCGCCTCAGGGGGTCAGGCAGCTTTCTTT
CDR3 protein: CAASGGQAAFF
D gene: TRBD1
V gene: TRBV6-5
J gene: TRBJ1-1
clone size: -

CDR3 DNA: TGTGCCAGCAGCTCTGAAGGGGGCGTGGGTACTGAAGCTTTCTTT
CDR3 protein: CASSSEGGVGTEAFF
D gene: TRBD1
V gene: TRBV7-2
J gene: TRBJ1-1
clone size: -

CDR3 DNA: TGTGCCAGCAGCTTCACGAGCGGCAGGGGGCAAGGCTACACCTTC
CDR3 protein: CASSFTSGRGQGYTF
D gene: TRBD1
V gene: TRBV5-4
J gene: TRBJ1-2
clone size: once

CDR3 DNA: TGTGCCAGCAGCCCACAGGGAATCGCTAATGAAAAACTGTTTTTT
CDR3 protein: CASSPQGIANEKLFF
D gene: -
V gene: TRBV7-2
J gene: TRBJ1-4
clone size: -

CDR3 DNA: TGCAGCGTTGCACAAACCCCGGGACTACGCCCCTACAATGAGCAGTTCTTC
CDR3 protein: CSVAQTPGLRPYNEQFF
D gene: TRBD2
V gene: TRBV29-1
J gene: TRBJ2-1
clone size: -

CDR3 DNA: TGTGCCAGCAGTCCCTACAGGGGTCCAGCTAATGAAAAACTGTTTTTT
CDR3 protein: CASSPYRGPANEKLFF
D gene: TRBD1
V gene: TRBV27
J gene: TRBJ1-4
clone size: -

CDR3 DNA: TGTGCCAGCAGTGACGGGACTAGCGGGGGACTAGCCCGGGAGACCCAGTACTTC
CDR3 protein: CASSDGTSGGLARETQYF
D gene: TRBD2
V gene: TRBV2
J gene: TRBJ2-5
clone size: -